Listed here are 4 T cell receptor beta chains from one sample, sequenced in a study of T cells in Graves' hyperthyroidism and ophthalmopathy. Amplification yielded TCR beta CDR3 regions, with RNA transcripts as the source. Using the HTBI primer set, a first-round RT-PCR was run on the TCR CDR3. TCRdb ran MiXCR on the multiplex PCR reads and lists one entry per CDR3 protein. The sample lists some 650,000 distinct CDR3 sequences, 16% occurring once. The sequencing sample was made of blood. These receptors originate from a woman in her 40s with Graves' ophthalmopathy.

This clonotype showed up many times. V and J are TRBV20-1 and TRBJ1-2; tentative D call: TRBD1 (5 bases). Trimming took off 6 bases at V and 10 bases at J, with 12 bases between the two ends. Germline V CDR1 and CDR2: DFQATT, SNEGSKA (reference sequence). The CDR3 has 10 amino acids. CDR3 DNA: TGCAGTGCAAAGGACGGGACCTACACCTTC. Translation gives CSAKDGTYTF.

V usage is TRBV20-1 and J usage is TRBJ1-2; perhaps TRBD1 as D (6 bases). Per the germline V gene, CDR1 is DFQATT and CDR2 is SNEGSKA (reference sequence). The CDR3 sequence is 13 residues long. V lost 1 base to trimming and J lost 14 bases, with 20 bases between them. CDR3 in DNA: TGCAGTGCTAGAGCCCCATTGGGGGGCGAAACGACCTTC. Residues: CSARAPLGGETTF.

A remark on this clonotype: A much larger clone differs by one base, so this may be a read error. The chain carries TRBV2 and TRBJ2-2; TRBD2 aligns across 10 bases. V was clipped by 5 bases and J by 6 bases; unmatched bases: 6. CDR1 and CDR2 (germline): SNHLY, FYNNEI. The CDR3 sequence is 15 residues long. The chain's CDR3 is CASSQIAGGPGELFF. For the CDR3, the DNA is TGTGCCAGCAGTCAGATAGCGGGGGGCCCCGGGGAGCTGTTTTTT.

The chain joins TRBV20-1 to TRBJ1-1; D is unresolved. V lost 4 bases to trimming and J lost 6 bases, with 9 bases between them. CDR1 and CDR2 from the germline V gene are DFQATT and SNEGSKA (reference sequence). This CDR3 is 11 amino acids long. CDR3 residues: CSATDVSEAFF. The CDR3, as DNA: TGCAGTGCTACGGACGTCTCTGAAGCTTTCTTT.